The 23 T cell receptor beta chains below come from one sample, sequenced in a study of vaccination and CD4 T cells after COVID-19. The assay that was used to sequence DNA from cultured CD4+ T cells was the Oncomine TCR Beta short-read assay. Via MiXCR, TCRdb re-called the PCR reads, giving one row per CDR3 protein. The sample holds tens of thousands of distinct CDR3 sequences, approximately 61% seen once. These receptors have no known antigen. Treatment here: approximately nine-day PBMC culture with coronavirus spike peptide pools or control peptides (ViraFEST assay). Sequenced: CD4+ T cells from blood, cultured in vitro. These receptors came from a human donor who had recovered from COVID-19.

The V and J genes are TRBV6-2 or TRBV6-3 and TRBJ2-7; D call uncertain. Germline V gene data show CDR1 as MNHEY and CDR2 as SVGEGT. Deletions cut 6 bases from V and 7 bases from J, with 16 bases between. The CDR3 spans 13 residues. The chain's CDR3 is CASRSGPPEEQYF. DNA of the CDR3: TGTGCCAGCAGATCAGGACCCCCGGAGGAGCAGTACTTC.

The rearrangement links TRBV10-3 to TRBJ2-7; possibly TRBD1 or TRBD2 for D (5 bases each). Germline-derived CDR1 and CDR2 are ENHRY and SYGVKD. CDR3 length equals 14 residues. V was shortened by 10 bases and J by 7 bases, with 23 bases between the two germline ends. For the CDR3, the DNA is TGTGCCACGGAGCTAGGGACGACTATGGGGGAGCAGTACTTC. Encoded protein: CATELGTTMGEQYF.

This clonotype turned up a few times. The CDR3: CASSLGQSQPQHF. In DNA form, the CDR3 reads TGTGCCAGCAGCTTAGGTCAGAGCCAGCCCCAGCATTTT. The rearrangement links TRBV7-6 to TRBJ1-5; unclear D gene. There are 13 residues in the CDR3. Looked up from germline, CDR1 is SGHVS and CDR2 is FNYEAQ. V was clipped by 1 base and J by 7 bases, with 8 bases between them.

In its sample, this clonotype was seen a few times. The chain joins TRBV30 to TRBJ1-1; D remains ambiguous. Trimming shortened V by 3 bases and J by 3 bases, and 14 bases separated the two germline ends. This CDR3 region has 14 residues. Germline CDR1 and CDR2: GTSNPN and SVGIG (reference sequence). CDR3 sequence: CAWSYVSRDTEAFF. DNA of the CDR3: TGTGCCTGGAGCTACGTCTCACGGGACACTGAAGCTTTCTTT. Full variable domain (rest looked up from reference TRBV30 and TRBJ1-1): SQTIHQWPATLVQPVGSPLSLECTVEGTSNPNLYWYRQAAGRGLQLLFYSVGIGQISSEVPQNLSASRPQDRQFILSSKKLLLSDSGFYLCAWSYVSRDTEAFFGQGTRLTVV.

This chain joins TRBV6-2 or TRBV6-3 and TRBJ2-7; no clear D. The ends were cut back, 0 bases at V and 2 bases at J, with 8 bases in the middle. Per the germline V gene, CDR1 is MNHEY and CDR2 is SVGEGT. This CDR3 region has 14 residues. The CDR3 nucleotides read TGTGCCAGCAGTTACTCCAAGGTAACCTACGAGCAGTACTTC. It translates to CASSYSKVTYEQYF.

The CDR3 spells CASSLTGGWNTEAFF. The DNA for the CDR3 is TGTGCCAGCAGCTTAACGGGGGGGTGGAACACTGAAGCTTTCTTT. This chain connects TRBV27 to TRBJ1-1; D may be TRBD1 (5 bases). The length of the CDR3 is 15 residues. The germline CDR1 and CDR2 sequences are MNHEY and SMNVEV (reference sequence). The V end was cut by 6 bases, the J end by 1 base, with 15 bases between.

The DNA of the CDR3 is TGTGCCAGCAGCTTCCAGGCAGATTACAATGAGCAGTTCTTC. Translation gives CASSFQADYNEQFF. This chain joins TRBV7-2 and TRBJ2-1; D remains unclear. The CDR3 spans 14 residues. V lost 3 bases and J lost 4, with 10 bases in between. Germline CDR1 reads SGHTA; CDR2 reads FQGNSA.

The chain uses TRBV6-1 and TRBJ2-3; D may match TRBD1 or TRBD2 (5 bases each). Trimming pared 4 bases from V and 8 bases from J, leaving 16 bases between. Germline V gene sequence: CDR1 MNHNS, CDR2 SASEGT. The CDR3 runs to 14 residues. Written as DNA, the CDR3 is TGTGCCAGCAGTGGCCGGGACCCCGACCGTACGCAGTATTTT. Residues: CASSGRDPDRTQYF.

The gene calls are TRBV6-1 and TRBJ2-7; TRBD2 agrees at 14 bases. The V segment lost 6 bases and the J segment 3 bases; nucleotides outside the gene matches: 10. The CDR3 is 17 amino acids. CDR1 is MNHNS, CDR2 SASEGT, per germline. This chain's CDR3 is CASSPTSGRAWLYEQYF. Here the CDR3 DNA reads TGTGCCAGCAGCCCGACTAGCGGGAGGGCCTGGCTCTACGAGCAGTACTTC.

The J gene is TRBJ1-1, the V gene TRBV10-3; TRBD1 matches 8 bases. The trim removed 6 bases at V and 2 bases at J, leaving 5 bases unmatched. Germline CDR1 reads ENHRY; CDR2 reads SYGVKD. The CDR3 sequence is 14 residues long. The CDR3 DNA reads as TGTGCCATCAGAGGGACAGGACGTAACACTGAAGCTTTCTTT. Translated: CAIRGTGRNTEAFF.

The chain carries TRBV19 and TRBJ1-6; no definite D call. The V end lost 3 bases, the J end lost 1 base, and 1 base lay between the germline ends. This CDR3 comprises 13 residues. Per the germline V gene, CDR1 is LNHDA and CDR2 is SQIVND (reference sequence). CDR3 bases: TGTGCCAGTAGTATTTCCTATAATTCACCCCTCCACTTT. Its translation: CASSISYNSPLHF.

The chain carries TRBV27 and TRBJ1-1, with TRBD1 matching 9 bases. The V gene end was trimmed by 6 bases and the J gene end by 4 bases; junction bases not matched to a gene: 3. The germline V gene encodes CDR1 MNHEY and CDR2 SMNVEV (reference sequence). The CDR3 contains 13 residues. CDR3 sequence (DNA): TGTGCCAGCAGGGGACAGGGTCGCACTGAAGCTTTCTTT. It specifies CASRGQGRTEAFF.

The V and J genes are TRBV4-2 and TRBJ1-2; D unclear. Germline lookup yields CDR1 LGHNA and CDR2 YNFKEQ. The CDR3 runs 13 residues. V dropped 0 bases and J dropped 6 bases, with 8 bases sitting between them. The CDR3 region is CASSQEGGNGYTF. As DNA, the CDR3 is TGTGCCAGCAGCCAAGAAGGAGGGAATGGCTACACCTTC.

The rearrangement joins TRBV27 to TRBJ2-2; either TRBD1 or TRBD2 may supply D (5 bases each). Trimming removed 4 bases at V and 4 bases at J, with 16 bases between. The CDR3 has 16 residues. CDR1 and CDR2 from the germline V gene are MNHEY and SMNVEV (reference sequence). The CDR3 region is CASSSPLVGVTGELFF. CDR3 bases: TGTGCCAGCAGTTCACCCCTAGTGGGGGTCACCGGGGAGCTGTTTTTT.

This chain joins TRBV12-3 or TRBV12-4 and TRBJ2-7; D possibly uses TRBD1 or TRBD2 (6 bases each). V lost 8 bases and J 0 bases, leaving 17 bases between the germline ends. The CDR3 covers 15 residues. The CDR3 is CASSSGDTLSYEQYF. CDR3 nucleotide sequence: TGTGCCAGCTCTTCGGGGGACACCCTCTCCTACGAGCAGTACTTC.

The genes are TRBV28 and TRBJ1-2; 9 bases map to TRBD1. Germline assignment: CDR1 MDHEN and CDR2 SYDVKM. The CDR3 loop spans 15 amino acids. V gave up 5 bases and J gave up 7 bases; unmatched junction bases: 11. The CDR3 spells CASSTPGQGLPGYTF. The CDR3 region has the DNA TGTGCCAGCAGTACTCCGGGACAGGGTCTTCCTGGCTACACCTTC.

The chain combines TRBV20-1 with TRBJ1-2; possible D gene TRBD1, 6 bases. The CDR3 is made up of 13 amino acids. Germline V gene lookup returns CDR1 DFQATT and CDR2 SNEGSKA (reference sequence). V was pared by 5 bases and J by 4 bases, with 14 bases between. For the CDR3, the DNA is TGCAGTGCTCCCAGGGGATCGTCCTATGGCTACACCTTC. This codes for CSAPRGSSYGYTF.

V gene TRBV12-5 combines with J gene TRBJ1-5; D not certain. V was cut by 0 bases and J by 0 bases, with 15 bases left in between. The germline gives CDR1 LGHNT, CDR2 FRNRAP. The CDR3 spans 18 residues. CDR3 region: CASGLVRFGDSSNQPQHF. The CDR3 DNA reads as TGTGCTAGTGGTTTGGTACGGTTCGGGGATTCTAGCAATCAGCCCCAGCATTTT.

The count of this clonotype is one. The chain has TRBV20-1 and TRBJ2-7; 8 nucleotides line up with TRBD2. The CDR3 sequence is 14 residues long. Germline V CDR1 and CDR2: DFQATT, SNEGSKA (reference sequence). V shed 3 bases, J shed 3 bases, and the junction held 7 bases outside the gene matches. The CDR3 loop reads CSARTGGGYYEQYF. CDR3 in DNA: TGCAGTGCTAGGACCGGGGGGGGGTACTACGAGCAGTACTTC.

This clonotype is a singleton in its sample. CDR3 sequence reads: CSARDVQGGYGYTF. The CDR3 region has the DNA TGCAGTGCTAGAGACGTACAGGGCGGCTATGGCTACACCTTC. V usage is TRBV20-1 and J usage is TRBJ1-2, with D perhaps TRBD1 (6 bases). The CDR3 loop spans 14 amino acids. CDR1 is DFQATT and CDR2 is SNEGSKA in the germline V gene (reference sequence). The ends were cut back, 0 bases at V and 4 bases at J, with 12 bases in the middle.

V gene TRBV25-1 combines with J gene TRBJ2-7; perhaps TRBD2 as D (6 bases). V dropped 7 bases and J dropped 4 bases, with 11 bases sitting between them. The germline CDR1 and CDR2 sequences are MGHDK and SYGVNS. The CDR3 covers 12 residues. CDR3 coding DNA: TGTGCCAGCAAAGGTGGAGGGTACGAGCAGTACTTC. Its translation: CASKGGGYEQYF.

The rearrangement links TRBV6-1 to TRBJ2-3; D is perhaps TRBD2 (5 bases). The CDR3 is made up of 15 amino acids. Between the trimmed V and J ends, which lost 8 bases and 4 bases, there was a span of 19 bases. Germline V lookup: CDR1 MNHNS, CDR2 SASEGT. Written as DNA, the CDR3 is TGTGCCAGCTCATCCGCGAGGGCTGGCGCAGATACGCAGTATTTT. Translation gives CASSSARAGADTQYF.

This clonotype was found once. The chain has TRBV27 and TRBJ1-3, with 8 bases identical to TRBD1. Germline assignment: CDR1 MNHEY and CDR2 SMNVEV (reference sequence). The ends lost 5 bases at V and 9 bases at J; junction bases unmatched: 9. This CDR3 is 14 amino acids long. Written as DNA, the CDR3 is TGTGCCAGCAGTCCGCGGACAGGGTTCAGCACCATATATTTT. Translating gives CASSPRTGFSTIYF.